One T cell receptor beta chain is described in this entry. The data derive from a study of blood T cell repertoires in COVID-19. The repertoire was sequenced with immunoSEQ multiplex PCR; TCRdb's copy has only in-frame clones and lacks some. The top ten clones hold 11% of a sample with fewer than 250,000 clones, approximately 90% of them seen once. The CDR3 runs to 16 residues. In germline, CDR1 is LGHDT, CDR2 YNNKEL (reference sequence). V lost 0 bases and J lost 4; bases outside the gene matches: 4. Specimen: peripheral blood. V and J are TRBV3-1 (or the pseudogene TRBV3-2) and TRBJ1-4; 8 bases are a match to TRBD1. This TCR derives from a man over 45 with COVID-19, enrolled during active disease. This CDR3 reads CASSQDGTGINEKLFF. CDR3 nucleotide sequence: TGTGCCAGCAGCCAAGACGGGACAGGCATTAATGAAAAACTGTTTTTT.